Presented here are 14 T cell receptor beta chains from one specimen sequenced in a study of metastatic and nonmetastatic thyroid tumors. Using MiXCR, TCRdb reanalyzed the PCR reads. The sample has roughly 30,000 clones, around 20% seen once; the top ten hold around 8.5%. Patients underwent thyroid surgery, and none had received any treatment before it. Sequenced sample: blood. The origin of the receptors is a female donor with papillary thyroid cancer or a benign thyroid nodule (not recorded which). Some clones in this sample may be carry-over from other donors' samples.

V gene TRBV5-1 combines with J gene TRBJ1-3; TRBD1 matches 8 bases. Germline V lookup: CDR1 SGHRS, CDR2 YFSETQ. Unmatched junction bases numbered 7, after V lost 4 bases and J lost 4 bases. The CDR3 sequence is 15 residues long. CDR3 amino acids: CASSLQGADGNTIYF. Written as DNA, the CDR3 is TGCGCCAGCAGCCTGCAGGGGGCAGACGGAAACACCATATATTTT.

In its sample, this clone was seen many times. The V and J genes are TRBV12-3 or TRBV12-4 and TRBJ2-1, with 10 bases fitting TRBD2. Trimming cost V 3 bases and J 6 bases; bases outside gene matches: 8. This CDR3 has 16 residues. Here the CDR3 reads CASSFPSAGGLNEQFF. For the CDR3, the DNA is TGTGCCAGCAGTTTCCCGTCAGCGGGGGGGCTCAATGAGCAGTTCTTC.

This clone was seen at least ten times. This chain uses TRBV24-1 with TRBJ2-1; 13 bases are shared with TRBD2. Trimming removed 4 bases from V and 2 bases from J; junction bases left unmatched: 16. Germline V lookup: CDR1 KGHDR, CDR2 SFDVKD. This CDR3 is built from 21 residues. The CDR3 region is CATSDPNPGTSGKGTYNEQFF. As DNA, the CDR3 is TGTGCCACCAGTGACCCTAATCCCGGGACTAGCGGGAAAGGGACCTACAATGAGCAGTTCTTC.

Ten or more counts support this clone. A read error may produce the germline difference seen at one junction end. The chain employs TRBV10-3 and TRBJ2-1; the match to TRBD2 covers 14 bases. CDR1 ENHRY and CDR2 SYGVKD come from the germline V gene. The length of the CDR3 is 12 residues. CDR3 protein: CATGGLAGALAF. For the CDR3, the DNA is TGTGCCACCGGGGGACTAGCGGGGGCGCTTGCCTTC.

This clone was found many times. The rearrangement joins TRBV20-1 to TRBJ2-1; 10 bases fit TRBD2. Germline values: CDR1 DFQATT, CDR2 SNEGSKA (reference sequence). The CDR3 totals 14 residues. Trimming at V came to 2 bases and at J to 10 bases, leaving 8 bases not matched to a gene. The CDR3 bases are TGCAGTGCTAGACCCAGCGGGGGGGCAAGGGAGCAGTTCTTC. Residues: CSARPSGGAREQFF.

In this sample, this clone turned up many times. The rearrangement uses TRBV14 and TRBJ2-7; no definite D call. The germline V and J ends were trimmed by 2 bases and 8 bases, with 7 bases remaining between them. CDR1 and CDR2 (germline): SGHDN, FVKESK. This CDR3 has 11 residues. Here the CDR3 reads CASSQLGKQYF. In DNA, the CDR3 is TGTGCCAGCAGCCAACTGGGTAAGCAGTACTTC. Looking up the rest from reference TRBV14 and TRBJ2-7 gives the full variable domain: EAGVTQFPSHSVIEKGQTVTLRCDPISGHDNLYWYRRVMGKEIKFLLHFVKESKQDESGMPNNRFLAERTGGTYSTLKVQPAELEDSGVYFCASSQLGKQYFGPGTRLTVT.

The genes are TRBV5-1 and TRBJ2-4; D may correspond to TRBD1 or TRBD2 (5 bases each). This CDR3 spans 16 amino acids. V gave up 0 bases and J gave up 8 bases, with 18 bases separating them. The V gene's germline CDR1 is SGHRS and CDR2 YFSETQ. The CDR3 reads CASSLALGAGGHIQYF. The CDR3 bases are TGCGCCAGCAGCTTGGCCTTAGGGGCCGGAGGTCACATTCAGTACTTC.

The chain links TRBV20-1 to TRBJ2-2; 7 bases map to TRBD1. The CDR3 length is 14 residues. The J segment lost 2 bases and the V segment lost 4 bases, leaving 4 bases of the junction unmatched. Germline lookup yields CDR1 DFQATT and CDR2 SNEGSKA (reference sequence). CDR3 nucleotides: TGCAGTGCTACCGGGACAGACAACACCGGGGAGCTGTTTTTT. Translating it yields CSATGTDNTGELFF.

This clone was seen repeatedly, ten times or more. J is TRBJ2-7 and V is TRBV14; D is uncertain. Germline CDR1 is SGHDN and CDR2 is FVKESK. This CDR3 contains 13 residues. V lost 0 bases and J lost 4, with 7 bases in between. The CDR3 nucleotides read TGTGCCAGCAGCCAAGAGAGGTTTTACGAGCAGTACTTC. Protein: CASSQERFYEQYF.

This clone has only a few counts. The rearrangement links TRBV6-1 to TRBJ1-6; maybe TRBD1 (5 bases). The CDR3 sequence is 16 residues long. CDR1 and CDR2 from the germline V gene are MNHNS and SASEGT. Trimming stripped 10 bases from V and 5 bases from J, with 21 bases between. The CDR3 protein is CAIEGRIQSNNSPLHF. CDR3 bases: TGTGCCATCGAGGGGAGGATCCAGTCGAATAATTCACCCCTCCACTTT.

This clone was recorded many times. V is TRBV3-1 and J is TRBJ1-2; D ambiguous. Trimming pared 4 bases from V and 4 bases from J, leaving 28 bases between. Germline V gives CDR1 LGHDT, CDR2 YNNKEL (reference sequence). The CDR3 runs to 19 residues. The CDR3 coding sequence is TGTGCCAGCAGCCCCACGGGCCCGCCGTCAACCCTGGTTGGCTATGGCTACACCTTC. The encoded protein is CASSPTGPPSTLVGYGYTF. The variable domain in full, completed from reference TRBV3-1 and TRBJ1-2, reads DTAVSQTPKYLVTQMGNDKSIKCEQNLGHDTMYWYKQDSKKFLKIMFSYNNKELIINETVPNRFSPKSPDKAHLNLHINSLELGDSAVYFCASSPTGPPSTLVGYGYTFGSGTRLTVV.

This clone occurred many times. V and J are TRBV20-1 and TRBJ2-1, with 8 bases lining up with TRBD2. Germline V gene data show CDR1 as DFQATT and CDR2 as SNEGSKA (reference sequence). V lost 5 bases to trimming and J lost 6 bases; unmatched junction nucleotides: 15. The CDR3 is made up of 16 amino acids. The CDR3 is CSAYPLRAGAFNEQFF. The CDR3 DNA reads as TGCAGTGCTTACCCCCTCCGAGCGGGAGCGTTCAATGAGCAGTTCTTC.

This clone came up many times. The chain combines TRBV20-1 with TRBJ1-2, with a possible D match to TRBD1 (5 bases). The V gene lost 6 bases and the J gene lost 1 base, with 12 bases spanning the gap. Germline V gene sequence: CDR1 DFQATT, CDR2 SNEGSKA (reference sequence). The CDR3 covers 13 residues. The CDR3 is CSANGGDNYGYTF. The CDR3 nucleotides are TGCAGTGCCAACGGGGGAGATAACTATGGCTACACCTTC.

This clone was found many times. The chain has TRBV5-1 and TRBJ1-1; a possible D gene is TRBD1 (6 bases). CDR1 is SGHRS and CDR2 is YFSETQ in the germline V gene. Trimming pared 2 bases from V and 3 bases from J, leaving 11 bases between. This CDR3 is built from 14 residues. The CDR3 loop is CASSLGGGYTEAFF. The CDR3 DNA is TGCGCCAGCAGCTTAGGGGGAGGGTACACTGAAGCTTTCTTT.